The 21 T cell receptor beta chains in this list originate from one sample, sequenced in a study of cytomegalovirus exposure and HLA in healthy donors. Vbeta (60) and Jbeta (13) primers were used in the PCR. The table came from immunoSEQ multiplex PCR; TCRdb's copy has only in-frame clones and leaves some out. The sample lists roughly 77,000 clones; roughly 78% were seen once. Sequencing was carried out using PBMCs. The receptors here all came from a man aged 35 to 55 in good health and CMV-seronegative.

The J gene is TRBJ2-6, the V gene TRBV19, with TRBD1 identical over 8 bases. V lost 1 base, J lost 2 bases, and 1 base stayed unmatched. The CDR3 length is 16 residues. The germline CDR1 and CDR2 sequences are LNHDA and SQIVND (reference sequence). The CDR3 DNA follows: TGTGCCAGTAGTATAGGGACAGGGACTGGGGCCAACGTCCTGACTTTC. Translation: CASSIGTGTGANVLTF.

This clone was observed a handful of times. This chain joins TRBV7-2 and TRBJ2-5; 9 nucleotides match TRBD2. The trim removed 4 bases at V and 5 bases at J, leaving 8 bases unmatched. CDR3 length: 15 residues. Germline V lookup: CDR1 SGHTA, CDR2 FQGNSA. The CDR3 nucleotides are TGTGCCAGCAGCTCTCGCCGTAGCGGGAGTGAGACCCAGTACTTC. Its translation: CASSSRRSGSETQYF.

V usage is TRBV30 and J usage is TRBJ1-5; 7 bases are a match to TRBD1. CDR1 is GTSNPN and CDR2 is SVGIG in the germline V gene (reference sequence). There are 15 residues in the CDR3. Trimming cost V 2 bases and J 2 bases; bases outside gene matches: 6. The CDR3 protein is CAWSPHRGGNQPQHF. The CDR3 coding sequence is TGTGCCTGGAGTCCTCACAGGGGAGGCAATCAGCCCCAGCATTTT. The full variable domain, rest sourced from reference TRBV30 and TRBJ1-5, is SQTIHQWPATLVQPVGSPLSLECTVEGTSNPNLYWYRQAAGRGLQLLFYSVGIGQISSEVPQNLSASRPQDRQFILSSKKLLLSDSGFYLCAWSPHRGGNQPQHFGDGTRLSIL.

This chain uses TRBV7-2 with TRBJ1-6, with D perhaps matching TRBD1 (5 bases). The V end was cut by 2 bases, the J end by 9 bases, with 11 bases between. This CDR3 spans 14 amino acids. The germline V gene encodes CDR1 SGHTA and CDR2 FQGNSA. CDR3 sequence (DNA): TGTGCCAGCAGCTTAAATCAGGGTGGTTCACCCCTCCACTTT. The encoded protein is CASSLNQGGSPLHF.

V and J are TRBV5-4 and TRBJ2-1; D gene ambiguous. Looked up from germline, CDR1 is SGHNT and CDR2 is YYREEE (reference sequence). V lost 1 base and J lost 8, with 7 bases in between. The CDR3 sequence is 12 residues long. In DNA form, the CDR3 reads TGTGCCAGCAGCTTGCCTAGATATGAGCAGTTCTTC. This gives the protein CASSLPRYEQFF.

V and J are TRBV7-2 and TRBJ2-1, with TRBD2 identical over 10 bases. Germline CDR1 and CDR2: SGHTA and FQGNSA. The trim removed 5 bases at V and 3 bases at J, leaving 10 bases unmatched. CDR3 length equals 17 residues. This CDR3 reads CASSLSLLAGGYNEQFF. CDR3 bases: TGTGCCAGCAGCCTATCCCTGTTAGCGGGAGGCTACAATGAGCAGTTCTTC.

This clone has only a few counts. V is TRBV25-1 and J is TRBJ2-2; D remains ambiguous. Trimming cost V 6 bases and J 3 bases, with 11 bases left between them. CDR3 length: 14 residues. Per the germline V gene, CDR1 is MGHDK and CDR2 is SYGVNS. CDR3 in amino acids: CASRMSRDTGELFF. The CDR3, as DNA: TGTGCCAGCAGAATGTCTCGTGACACCGGGGAGCTGTTTTTT.

The chain carries TRBV9 and TRBJ1-5; D perhaps matches TRBD1 (5 bases). In germline, CDR1 is SGDLS, CDR2 YYNGEE. The CDR3 loop spans 13 amino acids. Trimming took 4 bases from V and 6 from J, leaving 11 bases between them. The CDR3 DNA follows: TGTGCCAGCAGCCCGGGGGTGGGTCAGCCCCAGCATTTT. Its translation is CASSPGVGQPQHF. The variable domain in full, with the rest retrieved from reference TRBV9 and TRBJ1-5, is DSGVTQTPKHLITATGQRVTLRCSPRSGDLSVYWYQQSLDQGLQFLIQYYNGEERAKGNILERFSAQQFPDLHSELNLSSLELGDSALYFCASSPGVGQPQHFGDGTRLSIL.

The V gene is TRBV19, the J gene TRBJ1-2, with 7 bases that match TRBD1. This CDR3 contains 15 residues. Germline CDR1 reads LNHDA; CDR2 reads SQIVND (reference sequence). V was pared by 1 base and J by 4 bases, with 6 bases of the junction left unmatched. CDR3 protein: CASSIARGRGYGYTF. The CDR3 nucleotides read TGTGCCAGTAGTATAGCGAGGGGGCGCGGCTATGGCTACACCTTC.

V is TRBV29-1 and J is TRBJ1-1; D not certain. Germline assignment: CDR1 SQVTM and CDR2 ANQGSEA. The CDR3 is 11 residues long. Written as DNA, the CDR3 is TGCAAAGGTCTAGGAGGGACTGAAGCTTTCTTT. Protein product: CKGLGGTEAFF.

This chain links TRBV4-2 with TRBJ1-5, with D possibly matching TRBD1 (5 bases). From germline, CDR1 is LGHNA and CDR2 YNFKEQ. V was trimmed by 0 bases and J by 2 bases, leaving 11 bases between them. This CDR3 region has 16 residues. The CDR3 DNA follows: TGTGCCAGCAGCCAAGAACAAGGGGCTGGCAATCAGCCCCAGCATTTT. Translation gives CASSQEQGAGNQPQHF.

In its sample, this clone was seen a few times. The chain links TRBV9 to TRBJ1-5; possibly TRBD1 for D (6 bases). The germline V gene encodes CDR1 SGDLS and CDR2 YYNGEE. V was pared by 2 bases and J by 6 bases, with 15 bases between. There are 15 residues in the CDR3. In nucleotides, the CDR3 is TGTGCCAGCAGCGTTGACGAGGCACAGGGTCAGCCCCAGCATTTT. It translates to CASSVDEAQGQPQHF.

This clone was picked up a small number of times. Additional DNA sequences in this sample encode the identical CDR3. The chain employs TRBV4-3 and TRBJ2-7; 10 bases fit TRBD2. The ends lost 3 bases at V and 2 bases at J; junction bases unmatched: 4. The CDR3 consists of 15 residues. Per the germline V gene, CDR1 is LGHNA and CDR2 is YSLEER. The CDR3: CASSQTSGRAYEQYF. The CDR3 DNA reads as TGCGCCAGCAGCCAGACAAGCGGGAGGGCCTACGAGCAGTACTTC.

The chain carries TRBV7-9 and TRBJ2-1, with TRBD2 matching 7 bases. CDR1 and CDR2 from the germline V gene are SEHNR and FQNEAQ (reference sequence). V lost 5 bases, J lost 3 bases, and 1 base stayed unmatched. The CDR3 length is 13 residues. Written as DNA, the CDR3 is TGTGCCAGCAGCGGGGACTACTACAATGAGCAGTTCTTC. Translation gives CASSGDYYNEQFF.

This rearrangement joins TRBV5-1 to TRBJ2-3; 12 positions match TRBD2. V dropped 1 base and J dropped 3; count of bases not matched to a gene: 6. This CDR3 region has 17 residues. CDR1 and CDR2 (germline): SGHRS, YFSETQ. This CDR3 reads CASSLSASGRGTDTQYF. In DNA form, the CDR3 reads TGCGCCAGCAGCTTGAGCGCTAGCGGGAGGGGTACAGATACGCAGTATTTT.

The table lists this clone with a count of one. The V and J genes are TRBV28 and TRBJ2-7; 10 nucleotides match TRBD2. Germline V lookup: CDR1 MDHEN, CDR2 SYDVKM. Trimming cost V 6 bases and J 2 bases; bases outside gene matches: 7. The CDR3 runs to 15 residues. The CDR3 DNA reads as TGTGCCAGCAGACTAGGGACTAGCGAAACCTACGAGCAGTACTTC. As protein: CASRLGTSETYEQYF.

This clone appeared a single time. The V and J genes are TRBV30 and TRBJ1-6; possibly TRBD1 for D (5 bases). V was shortened by 0 bases and J by 10 bases, with 31 bases between the two germline ends. This CDR3 is built from 20 residues. CDR1 and CDR2 (germline): GTSNPN, SVGIG (reference sequence). CDR3 sequence reads: CAWSVSFGGRVQGSPSPLHF. The CDR3 DNA is TGTGCCTGGAGTGTTTCCTTCGGGGGAAGGGTCCAAGGTAGTCCCTCACCCCTCCACTTT.

The chain links TRBV6-5 to TRBJ1-1; no clear D. V was pared by 4 bases and J by 3 bases, with 6 bases between. This CDR3 region has 12 residues. Germline V lookup: CDR1 MNHEY, CDR2 SVGAGI. Here the CDR3 DNA reads TGTGCCAGCAGTTCGTTTTACACTGAAGCTTTCTTT. Translated, it gives CASSSFYTEAFF.

J is TRBJ2-7 and V is TRBV14; possibly TRBD2 for D (6 bases). CDR1 and CDR2 (germline): SGHDN, FVKESK. The CDR3 runs 14 residues. V dropped 4 bases and J dropped 6 bases, with 16 bases sitting between them. The DNA for the CDR3 is TGTGCCAGCAGCCTCAGGACATCCGGGGGCGAGCAGTACTTC. Protein product: CASSLRTSGGEQYF.

This clone showed up just a few times. The chain couples TRBV5-4 to TRBJ2-7, with TRBD2 matching 8 bases. Trimming removed 2 bases from V and 6 bases from J; junction bases left unmatched: 13. CDR3 length: 16 amino acids. CDR1 and CDR2 from the germline V gene are SGHNT and YYREEE (reference sequence). CDR3 coding DNA: TGTGCCAGCAGCTTTGAGCCGGGAGGGCCCCGATTCGAGCAGTACTTC. Translation: CASSFEPGGPRFEQYF.

This clone has more than one count but fewer than ten. V gene TRBV7-2 combines with J gene TRBJ1-2, with TRBD1 as a possible D gene (5 bases). Germline V gives CDR1 SGHTA, CDR2 FQGNSA. Trimming took off 1 base at V and 1 base at J, with 10 bases between the two ends. This CDR3 contains 15 residues. CDR3 sequence: CASSLGGRGNYGYTF. DNA of the CDR3: TGTGCCAGCAGCTTAGGAGGAAGGGGTAACTATGGCTACACCTTC.